This TCR beta chain originates from a study of cytomegalovirus exposure and HLA in healthy donors. Trimming took 2 bases from V and 11 from J; bases not matched to a gene: 9. There are 14 residues in the CDR3. From germline, CDR1 is MNHEY and CDR2 SVGAGI. The PCR made use of 60 Vbeta and 13 Jbeta primers. TCRdb's copy holds only in-frame clones and misses some; the assay was immunoSEQ multiplex PCR. The data hold about 110,000 clones, with more than 65% observed a single time. Concerning this clone: Its matching antigen is unknown.

The study, taken as a whole, reports: Accurate HLA-A and HLA-B prediction from TCR beta sequences was reported for most subjects.

The sample comprised PBMCs. The receptor was derived from a human donor in good health. This chain links TRBV6-5 with TRBJ1-2; TRBD1 matches at 9 bases. As DNA, the CDR3 is TGTGCCAGCAGTTACGCCGGGACAGGGAGTATATACACCTTC. Encoded protein: CASSYAGTGSIYTF.